The 13 T cell receptor beta chains given below trace back to one sample, sequenced in a study of blood T cell repertoires in COVID-19. Libraries were prepared by immunoSEQ multiplex PCR; TCRdb keeps only in-frame clonotypes and omits some of them. The data show around 320,000 clones, 90% seen once. Material for sequencing was PBMCs or T cells enriched from blood (not recorded which). All receptors derive from a woman aged 18-35 years with acute COVID-19.

This clone was observed once. The chain couples TRBV28 to TRBJ2-5; TRBD2 agrees at 7 bases. The CDR3 is made up of 16 amino acids. J gave up 5 bases and V 6 bases, and 15 bases lay outside the gene matches. Germline V gene sequence: CDR1 MDHEN, CDR2 SYDVKM. CDR3 DNA sequence: TGTGCCAGCAGCTGGGGTGATCGCGGGAGTAGGGAGACCCAGTACTTC. This gives the protein CASSWGDRGSRETQYF.

Notes on this clone: Other DNA variants within this sample encode the same CDR3. This chain joins TRBV28 and TRBJ2-5; 12 bases fit TRBD2. Germline CDR1 and CDR2: MDHEN and SYDVKM. This CDR3 is built from 16 residues. V lost 1 base, J lost 5 bases, and 5 bases stayed unmatched. The CDR3 DNA reads as TGTGCCAGCAGTTTATCGGGGCTAGCGGGAGGGGAGACCCAGTACTTC. Translating gives CASSLSGLAGGETQYF.

The chain carries TRBV3-1 (or the pseudogene TRBV3-2) and TRBJ1-5; possible D gene TRBD1, 6 bases. Per the germline V gene, CDR1 is LGHDT and CDR2 is YNNKEL (reference sequence). The CDR3 is 14 amino acids. V lost 1 base and J lost 7, with 11 bases in between. In DNA, the CDR3 is TGTGCCAGCAGCCAAGTGCAGGGGAACCAGCCCCAGCATTTT. Protein: CASSQVQGNQPQHF.

The chain's CDR3 is CASSLEWLGQSFYNEQFF. Written as DNA, the CDR3 is TGTGCCAGCAGCTTAGAATGGTTGGGCCAGAGTTTCTACAATGAGCAGTTCTTC. V is TRBV7-2 and J is TRBJ2-1; no reliable D call. V lost 1 base and J lost 3, with 19 bases in between. The CDR3 is made up of 18 amino acids. The germline V gene has CDR1 SGHTA and CDR2 FQGNSA.

This chain links TRBV19 with TRBJ1-1; 10 bases line up with TRBD1. Losses at the gene ends were 9 bases for V and 4 bases for J; bases not matched to a gene: 5. The CDR3 has 13 amino acids. The germline V gene has CDR1 LNHDA and CDR2 SQIVND (reference sequence). The CDR3 region has the DNA TGTGCCAGCTCGGGACAGGGGTTCACTGAAGCTTTCTTT. Protein: CASSGQGFTEAFF.

The rearrangement uses TRBV9 and TRBJ1-2; TRBD1 agrees at 8 bases. V gave up 2 bases and J gave up 3 bases; unmatched junction bases: 9. The CDR3 loop spans 16 amino acids. Germline V gives CDR1 SGDLS, CDR2 YYNGEE. DNA of the CDR3: TGTGCCAGCAGCGTGGAGGCCAGGGGGCATGACTATGGCTACACCTTC. Translating it yields CASSVEARGHDYGYTF.

Regarding this clone: An end of the junction differs from the germline gene, which may be a read error. The gene calls are TRBV7-7 and TRBJ1-1; a weak D match, TRBD1 (5 bases). CDR3 length: 13 amino acids. CDR1 and CDR2 from the germline V gene are SSHAT and FNYEAQ (reference sequence). The CDR3 DNA follows: TGTGCTAGCAGCTTAGTGCGGGGGACTGAAGCTTTCTTT. Its protein is CASSLVRGTEAFF.

This clone was recorded a few times. This rearrangement joins TRBV2 to TRBJ1-1; possible D gene TRBD1, 6 bases. This CDR3 region has 13 residues. The V end was cut by 3 bases, the J end by 4 bases, with 9 bases between. Germline V gives CDR1 SNHLY, CDR2 FYNNEI. The CDR3 sequence: CASSEGATTEAFF. CDR3 sequence (DNA): TGTGCCAGCAGTGAGGGGGCTACCACTGAAGCTTTCTTT.

The V and J genes are TRBV25-1 and TRBJ2-1; possibly TRBD2 for D (6 bases). The CDR3 has 15 amino acids. V lost 4 bases to trimming and J lost 4 bases, with 14 bases between them. Germline CDR1 is MGHDK and CDR2 is SYGVNS. Here the CDR3 DNA reads TGTGCCAGCAGTGTTCCTATCCGGGAGTACAATGAGCAGTTCTTC. Protein product: CASSVPIREYNEQFF.

The V gene is TRBV28, the J gene TRBJ1-2, with TRBD1 matching 11 bases. Germline CDR1 is MDHEN and CDR2 is SYDVKM. The CDR3 consists of 15 residues. The junction had 7 bases not matched to a gene; V was cut back by 2 bases and J by 8 bases. CDR3 loop: CASSLGGTGGTGYTF. The CDR3, as DNA: TGTGCCAGCAGTTTAGGGGGGACAGGGGGAACGGGCTACACCTTC.

CDR3 in amino acids: CASMAGGDYEQYF. For the CDR3, the DNA is TGTGCCAGTATGGCAGGGGGAGACTACGAGCAGTACTTC. The chain recombines TRBV19 with TRBJ2-7, with 7 bases matching TRBD1. Trimming at V came to 7 bases and at J to 3 bases, leaving 6 bases not matched to a gene. The V gene's germline CDR1 is LNHDA and CDR2 SQIVND (reference sequence). The CDR3 spans 13 residues.

The J gene is TRBJ2-7, the V gene TRBV3-1 (or the pseudogene TRBV3-2), with a tentative D call TRBD2 (5 bases). V was shortened by 4 bases and J by 6 bases, with 16 bases between the two germline ends. The CDR3 totals 14 residues. The germline CDR1 and CDR2 sequences are LGHDT and YNNKEL (reference sequence). The CDR3 DNA follows: TGTGCCAGCAGCCCCGGGATCCGTGAGGGCGAGCAGTACTTC. This gives the protein CASSPGIREGEQYF.

Details on this clone: One junction end disagrees with the germline gene, perhaps due to a read error. The chain uses TRBV2 and TRBJ1-2, with 10 bases lining up with TRBD1. Germline V gives CDR1 SNHLY, CDR2 FYNNEI. This CDR3 has 15 amino acids. CDR3 bases: TGTGCCAGCACTGAAGGGACAGGGGTTCGGTATGGCTACACCTTC. This encodes CASTEGTGVRYGYTF.